The 6 T cell receptor beta chains below all came from one sample that was sequenced in a study of blood T cell repertoires in COVID-19. Some clones are missing from TCRdb's copy, which holds only in-frame ones; the method was immunoSEQ multiplex PCR. This table holds under 350,000 clones, 85% found once. Sequencing was done on a sample of peripheral blood. All receptors come from a human donor in a cohort sampled during active COVID-19.

V and J are TRBV11-3 and TRBJ2-4; D is uncertain. The CDR3 has 15 residues. Germline-derived CDR1 and CDR2 are SGHNT and YENEEA. Trimming cost V 5 bases and J 1 base, with 12 bases left between them. The CDR3 spells CASSHTEWAKNIQYF. The CDR3 DNA reads TGTGCCAGCAGCCACACAGAGTGGGCCAAAAACATTCAGTACTTC.

The chain couples TRBV6-5 to TRBJ1-2; 8 bases map to TRBD1. Trimming removed 6 bases from V and 6 bases from J; junction bases left unmatched: 0. The V gene's germline CDR1 is MNHEY and CDR2 SVGAGI. The CDR3 has 11 amino acids. Here the CDR3 reads CASRQGDGYTF. CDR3 DNA sequence: TGTGCCAGCAGACAGGGGGATGGCTACACCTTC.

The J gene is TRBJ1-2, the V gene TRBV19; D uncertain. V shed 4 bases and J shed 8 bases, with 14 bases lying between them. From germline, CDR1 is LNHDA and CDR2 SQIVND (reference sequence). CDR3 length equals 13 residues. CDR3 DNA sequence: TGTGCCAGTAGTAGCGGGATTTGGGGAGGCTACACCTTC. It is translated as CASSSGIWGGYTF.

The J gene is TRBJ1-2, the V gene TRBV30, with a weak D call TRBD1 (6 bases). CDR3 size: 13 residues. V was pared by 2 bases and J by 4 bases, with 11 bases between. The V gene's germline CDR1 is GTSNPN and CDR2 SVGIG (reference sequence). The CDR3 DNA is TGTGCCTGGAGTCGAGGGGGGGCCTATGGCTACACCTTC. Translated: CAWSRGGAYGYTF. The variable domain in full, with the rest retrieved from reference TRBV30 and TRBJ1-2, is SQTIHQWPATLVQPVGSPLSLECTVEGTSNPNLYWYRQAAGRGLQLLFYSVGIGQISSEVPQNLSASRPQDRQFILSSKKLLLSDSGFYLCAWSRGGAYGYTFGSGTRLTVV.

J is TRBJ1-2 and V is TRBV7-2, with 7 bases that match TRBD1. CDR3 size: 14 residues. Trimming removed 3 bases from V and 6 bases from J; junction bases left unmatched: 7. Germline V gene lookup returns CDR1 SGHTA and CDR2 FQGNSA. The CDR3 loop reads CASSFGARGDGYTF. The CDR3 coding sequence is TGTGCCAGCAGCTTCGGGGCCAGGGGGGATGGCTACACCTTC.

The genes are TRBV7-9 and TRBJ1-4, with TRBD1 as a possible D gene (5 bases). The V and J ends lost 5 bases and 8 bases respectively, with 6 bases between them. The CDR3 has 11 amino acids. CDR1 is SEHNR, CDR2 FQNEAQ, per germline (reference sequence). Here the CDR3 reads CASSRQEKLFF. For the CDR3, the DNA is TGTGCCAGCAGCAGACAGGAAAAACTGTTTTTT.